The 25 T cell receptor beta chains listed next were all sequenced from one sample in a study of PD-L1 blockade in urothelial cancer. Indicated time point: pretreatment peripheral blood. Using immunoSEQ multiplex PCR, the repertoire was profiled, and TCRdb retains in-frame clones only, with some absent. The table lists about 45,000 clones, 70% to 90% of them singletons. The material was PBMCs, obtained around atezolizumab (anti-PD-L1) treatment. The receptors were sampled from a donor at least 40 years old with urothelial cancer.

V usage is TRBV11-2 and J usage is TRBJ2-7; TRBD1 matches at 7 bases. Germline V gives CDR1 SGHAT, CDR2 FQNNGV. This CDR3 region has 15 residues. The ends lost 6 bases at V and 3 bases at J; junction bases unmatched: 11. The CDR3 DNA reads as TGTGCCAGCAGTCCAACCACGACAGGGAACTACGAGCAGTACTTC. Translating it yields CASSPTTTGNYEQYF.

The chain employs TRBV4-1 and TRBJ2-3; TRBD2 matches at 12 bases. Germline V gene data show CDR1 as MGHRA and CDR2 as YSYEKL. The CDR3 length is 17 residues. The trim removed 2 bases at V and 2 bases at J, leaving 5 bases unmatched. The CDR3 here is CASSQRGLAGNTDTQYF. For the CDR3, the DNA is TGCGCCAGCAGCCAACGCGGACTAGCGGGAAACACAGATACGCAGTATTTT.

The rearrangement links TRBV6-5 to TRBJ1-1, with 9 bases that match TRBD1. CDR1 and CDR2 from the germline V gene are MNHEY and SVGAGI. CDR3 length: 13 residues. V trimming: 2 bases; J trimming: 8 bases; junction bases outside the gene matches: 3. DNA of the CDR3: TGTGCCAGCAGTTACACAGGGACAGGGGAAGCTTTCTTT. Its protein is CASSYTGTGEAFF.

V is TRBV10-1 and J is TRBJ2-5; tentative D call: TRBD1 (6 bases). From germline, CDR1 is WNHNN and CDR2 SYGVQD (reference sequence). CDR3 length equals 13 residues. Trimming removed 6 bases from V and 5 bases from J, with 13 bases in between. For the CDR3, the DNA is TGCGCCAGCAGGGATCAGGGGTACGAGACCCAGTACTTC. Amino acid sequence: CASRDQGYETQYF.

This chain links TRBV18 with TRBJ2-5, with TRBD2 matching 7 bases. This CDR3 has 16 amino acids. Germline lookup yields CDR1 KGHSH and CDR2 LQKENI. Unmatched junction bases numbered 9, after V lost 3 bases and J lost 2 bases. As DNA, the CDR3 is TGTGCCAGCTCACCTTCCCCTGGACTAGATCAAGAGACCCAGTACTTC. Protein product: CASSPSPGLDQETQYF. The full variable domain, completed using reference TRBV18 and TRBJ2-5, is NAGVMQNPRHLVRRRGQEARLRCSPMKGHSHVYWYRQLPEEGLKFMVYLQKENIIDESGMPKERFSAEFPKEGPSILRIQQVVRGDSAAYFCASSPSPGLDQETQYFGPGTRLLVL.

This clone was observed once. The chain uses TRBV6-6 and TRBJ1-4; 9 positions agree with TRBD1. Germline assignment: CDR1 MNHNY and CDR2 SVGAGI (reference sequence). The length of the CDR3 is 15 residues. J was trimmed by 8 bases and V by 6 bases; bases with no gene match: 10. The CDR3 spells CASSPGQGRGEKLFF. CDR3 DNA sequence: TGTGCCAGCAGCCCGGGACAGGGTCGGGGGGAAAAACTGTTTTTT.

The V and J genes are TRBV11-2 and TRBJ1-1, with TRBD1 matching 7 bases. J lost 4 bases, V lost 7 bases, and 9 bases had no gene match. Germline lookup yields CDR1 SGHAT and CDR2 FQNNGV. This CDR3 region has 14 residues. Here the CDR3 DNA reads TGTGCCAGCACCGGAGACAGGGCGGGCACTGAAGCTTTCTTT. It is translated as CASTGDRAGTEAFF.

V gene TRBV5-1 combines with J gene TRBJ2-5, with 8 bases matching TRBD2. Germline CDR1 and CDR2: SGHRS and YFSETQ. The V segment lost 4 bases and the J segment 5 bases; nucleotides outside the gene matches: 7. The CDR3 length is 14 residues. The CDR3 nucleotides are TGCGCCAGCAGCCCCCCGGGGGGGTTGGAGACCCAGTACTTC. Its protein is CASSPPGGLETQYF.

In this sample, this clone turned up once. This sequence joins TRBV7-9 and TRBJ2-7; D might be TRBD2 (5 bases). The CDR3 has 18 amino acids. Trimming shortened V by 1 base and J by 2 bases, and 21 bases separated the two germline ends. Germline CDR1 and CDR2: SEHNR and FQNEAQ (reference sequence). The chain's CDR3 is CASSLEGGSFTATYEQYF. The CDR3 bases are TGTGCCAGCAGCTTAGAAGGCGGGTCTTTTACTGCGACCTACGAGCAGTACTTC.

The chain carries TRBV7-9 and TRBJ1-5; 7 bases line up with TRBD1. V shed 4 bases and J 7 bases; nucleotides not matched to a gene: 4. Germline-derived CDR1 and CDR2 are SEHNR and FQNEAQ (reference sequence). The CDR3 contains 13 residues. The CDR3 protein is CASSSQGQQPQHF. In DNA, the CDR3 is TGTGCCAGCAGCTCCCAGGGACAGCAGCCCCAGCATTTT.

The chain combines TRBV7-2 with TRBJ2-7; 8 bases line up with TRBD1. Germline CDR1 is SGHTA and CDR2 is FQGNSA. The trim removed 5 bases at V and 13 bases at J, leaving 10 bases unmatched. The CDR3 extends over 12 amino acids. The CDR3 spells CASSPRTGRPYF. The CDR3 DNA reads as TGTGCCAGCAGCCCCCGGACAGGGCGACCCTACTTC.

The V and J genes are TRBV19 and TRBJ2-7; D may be TRBD2 (5 bases). CDR3 size: 11 residues. The germline V gene encodes CDR1 LNHDA and CDR2 SQIVND (reference sequence). V lost 5 bases, J lost 4 bases, and 6 bases lay in between. As DNA, the CDR3 is TGTGCCAGTAGTCGGGATTACGAGCAGTACTTC. Its translation: CASSRDYEQYF.

In this sample, this clone turned up a few times. The chain combines TRBV11-3 with TRBJ2-7; the D gene is possibly TRBD1 (6 bases). Germline loops: CDR1 SGHNT, CDR2 YENEEA. Trimming took off 5 bases at V and 0 bases at J, with 8 bases between the two ends. The CDR3 extends over 13 amino acids. This CDR3 is CASSIQGSYEQYF. DNA of the CDR3: TGTGCCAGCAGCATACAGGGCTCCTACGAGCAGTACTTC. Full variable domain (remainder filled in from reference TRBV11-3 and TRBJ2-7): EAGVVQSPRYKIIEKKQPVAFWCNPISGHNTLYWYLQNLGQGPELLIRYENEEAVDDSQLPKDRFSAERLKGVDSTLKIQPAELGDSAVYLCASSIQGSYEQYFGPGTRLTVT.

The chain has TRBV11-2 and TRBJ2-5; maybe TRBD1 (6 bases). CDR3 length: 16 residues. CDR1 and CDR2 from the germline V gene are SGHAT and FQNNGV. The V end lost 5 bases, the J end lost 1 base, and 17 bases lay between the germline ends. The CDR3: CASSPTWGQSQETQYF. The CDR3 DNA is TGTGCCAGCAGCCCCACATGGGGGCAGTCCCAAGAGACCCAGTACTTC.

This clone appeared a single time. J is TRBJ2-1 and V is TRBV5-5; 11 bases are shared with TRBD1. Germline lookup yields CDR1 SGHKS and CDR2 YYEKEE (reference sequence). After removal of 0 bases from V and 1 base from J, the junction contained 9 bases not matched to a gene. The CDR3 is 19 amino acids. DNA of the CDR3: TGTGCCAGCAGCTTGGCGGGTCGGGGGACAGGGGGGTCCTACAATGAGCAGTTCTTC. Translating it yields CASSLAGRGTGGSYNEQFF.

This clone was seen once. This sequence joins TRBV6-5 and TRBJ2-1; D is unresolved. V was trimmed by 0 bases and J by 8 bases, leaving 8 bases between them. CDR1 and CDR2 (germline): MNHEY, SVGAGI. The CDR3 loop spans 13 amino acids. The CDR3 nucleotides are TGTGCCAGCAGTTACTCTACAATATATGAGCAGTTCTTC. It encodes CASSYSTIYEQFF.

The J gene is TRBJ2-1, the V gene TRBV15; 9 bases are a match to TRBD2. The CDR3 totals 18 residues. V lost 1 base to trimming and J lost 0 bases; unmatched junction nucleotides: 7. CDR1 and CDR2 from the germline V gene are LNHNV and YYDKDF (reference sequence). CDR3 coding DNA: TGTGCCACCAGCAGAGTTGGCCTTAGCGGGAGCTCCTACAATGAGCAGTTCTTC. It translates to CATSRVGLSGSSYNEQFF.

In this sample, this clone turned up once. V and J are TRBV7-9 and TRBJ1-2; D may be TRBD1 (5 bases). The CDR3 extends over 15 amino acids. The V end lost 0 bases, the J end lost 2 bases, and 10 bases lay between the germline ends. Germline CDR1 SEHNR, CDR2 FQNEAQ (reference sequence). CDR3 DNA sequence: TGTGCCAGCAGCTTAGCGGGGGGACCGAACTATGGCTACACCTTC. Translation gives CASSLAGGPNYGYTF.

This clone has just one count. This may be a read error, as it is one base from a much larger clone. V gene TRBV6-1 combines with J gene TRBJ1-1; D unclear. The CDR3 is 13 residues long. Germline CDR1 reads MNHNS; CDR2 reads SASEGT. For the CDR3, the DNA is TGTGCCAGCAGCCAAACAGAGAACGCTGAAGCTTTCTTT. Protein: CASSQTENAEAFF.

This clone appeared a few times. The rearrangement joins TRBV27 to TRBJ1-4; TRBD1 agrees at 7 bases. CDR1 MNHEY and CDR2 SMNVEV come from the germline V gene (reference sequence). With V trimmed by 6 bases and J by 8 bases, 12 bases remained unmatched. The CDR3 runs 15 residues. Written as DNA, the CDR3 is TGTGCCAGCAGCGGGACCGGGACAGTTGTAGAAAAACTGTTTTTT. Translating gives CASSGTGTVVEKLFF.

CDR3 sequence (DNA): TGTGCCAGCAACCCCACAGTGGGCAATCAGCCCCAGCATTTT. Translation gives CASNPTVGNQPQHF. This chain links TRBV28 with TRBJ1-5; D remains unclear. The V end was cut by 7 bases, the J end by 2 bases, with 12 bases between. This CDR3 has 14 residues. Germline V lookup: CDR1 MDHEN, CDR2 SYDVKM. The variable domain in full, with the rest retrieved from reference TRBV28 and TRBJ1-5, is DVKVTQSSRYLVKRTGEKVFLECVQDMDHENMFWYRQDPGLGLRLIYFSYDVKMKEKGDIPEGYSVSREKKERFSLILESASTNQTSMYLCASNPTVGNQPQHFGDGTRLSIL.

This chain uses TRBV18 with TRBJ2-7; tentatively, D is TRBD2 (6 bases). CDR1 is KGHSH, CDR2 LQKENI, per germline. V was clipped by 5 bases and J by 2 bases, with 16 bases between them. This CDR3 region has 15 residues. The CDR3 DNA reads as TGTGCCAGCTCAAGTGGGGGAGCGGGCACCTACGAGCAGTACTTC. Protein product: CASSSGGAGTYEQYF.

The chain is built from TRBV7-2 and TRBJ1-5; D ambiguous. The germline V gene encodes CDR1 SGHTA and CDR2 FQGNSA. The CDR3 is made up of 13 amino acids. V lost 5 bases, J lost 0 bases, and 5 bases lay in between. Written as DNA, the CDR3 is TGTGCCAGCAGCCAGAATAGCAATCAGCCCCAGCATTTT. Protein product: CASSQNSNQPQHF.

V and J are TRBV28 and TRBJ1-2; TRBD1 might be the D (6 bases). Deletions cut 5 bases from V and 5 bases from J, with 15 bases between. Germline V gene sequence: CDR1 MDHEN, CDR2 SYDVKM. CDR3 length: 14 amino acids. The CDR3 DNA reads as TGTGCCAGCAGTCTCGGGGGGGCGTCATATGGCTACACCTTC. Amino acid sequence: CASSLGGASYGYTF.

The chain joins TRBV6-1 to TRBJ2-5, with D possibly TRBD2 on 5 matching bases. The CDR3 runs to 15 residues. V lost 4 bases to trimming and J lost 7 bases, with 19 bases between them. The germline V gene has CDR1 MNHNS and CDR2 SASEGT. The CDR3 DNA follows: TGTGCCAGCAGTGGGCAGGCGGGCGAGGGTAGGACCCAGTACTTC. It translates to CASSGQAGEGRTQYF.